The 4 T cell receptor beta chains in this list originate from one sample, sequenced in a study of low-dose radiotherapy and immunotherapy resistance in tumors. Alpha- and beta-chain coverage of first-strand cDNA came from TRAV- and TRBV-specific primers. The PCR that amplified TCRs ran for 20 cycles, relying on a constant-region primer and a V-primer adapter. In TCRdb, the reads were re-called with MiXCR into one record per CDR3 protein. Of 8,500 to 14,000 distinct CDR3 sequences listed, 50% to 65% are singletons. These receptors all come from a human donor with advanced metastatic prostate, ovarian, gallbladder or colorectal cancer (not recorded which). This table probably holds off-target reads from a library built for another chain.

The sample holds one count of this clonotype. The chain has TRBV5-1 and TRBJ2-6, with D possibly being TRBD2 (6 bases). Trimming pared 0 bases from V and 2 bases from J, leaving 12 bases between. The CDR3 runs to 17 residues. Germline V gene lookup returns CDR1 SGHRS and CDR2 YFSETQ. The CDR3 loop is CASSLAGGSAGANVLTF. The CDR3 DNA reads as TGCGCCAGCAGCTTGGCCGGGGGATCGGCTGGGGCCAACGTCCTGACTTTC.

The gene calls are TRBV20-1 and TRBJ1-1; 9 bases map to TRBD1. The CDR3 length is 14 residues. Germline V gene lookup returns CDR1 DFQATT and CDR2 SNEGSKA (reference sequence). The V segment lost 4 bases and the J segment 6 bases; nucleotides outside the gene matches: 9. The CDR3 is CSANPGTGRPEAFF. In nucleotides, the CDR3 is TGCAGTGCTAACCCTGGGACAGGGAGACCTGAAGCTTTCTTT.

The chain is built from TRBV9 and TRBJ1-6, with a weak D call TRBD1 (6 bases). The CDR3 length is 15 residues. Germline CDR1 is SGDLS and CDR2 is YYNGEE. The germline V and J ends were trimmed by 1 base and 7 bases, with 12 bases remaining between them. Here the CDR3 DNA reads TGTGCCAGCAGCGTATTCCCAGGGGAGAATTCACCCCTCCACTTT. It translates to CASSVFPGENSPLHF.

V and J are TRBV6-8 and TRBJ2-2; D unclear. The V gene lost 6 bases and the J gene lost 0 bases, with 5 bases spanning the gap. The CDR3 runs to 13 residues. Germline CDR1 is MNHGY and CDR2 is SAAAGT. In DNA form, the CDR3 reads TGTGCCAGCAGGGGTTCGAACACCGGGGAGCTGTTTTTT. Its protein product is CASRGSNTGELFF.